A selection of T cell receptor beta chains follows, all from one sample in a study of regulatory T cells in long-lasting Graves disease. MiXCR, run by TCRdb on the multiplex PCR reads, gives a single entry per CDR3 protein. This sample carries 310,000 or so distinct CDR3 sequences, around 21% of them seen once, and the ten largest clones take roughly 56%. The sequences come from peripheral blood mononuclear cells (PBMCs), collected when the disease was refractory, from a patient treated with antithyroid drugs. Receptors were obtained from a female donor with Graves disease. Both conserved end residues are part of each CDR3. A D gene is named only where the DNA matches it firmly. For some rows the clone size is stated as once, few or many, or as a class when expanded; others skip it.

TRBJ1-4 NA TRBV6-1 TRBD1 CASCRGHYEKLFF TGTGCCAGCTGCAGGGGGCACTATGAAAAACTGTTTTTT
TRBJ1-4 many TRBV7-2 NA CASSLGMNEKLFF TGTGCCAGCAGCTTAGGGATGAATGAAAAACTGTTTTTT
TRBJ2-5 many TRBV10-3 TRBD2 CAISELLAGEETQYF TGTGCCATCAGTGAGTTACTAGCGGGAGAAGAGACCCAGTACTTC
TRBJ2-7 few TRBV19 NA CASSRTDDKDEQYF TGTGCCAGTAGTAGGACCGACGACAAAGACGAGCAGTACTTC
TRBJ1-1 many TRBV6-1 NA CASGPGGGADTEAFF TGTGCCAGCGGCCCCGGAGGGGGGGCGGACACTGAAGCTTTCTTT
TRBJ2-3 once TRBV11-2 NA CTSSLVGLDTQYF TGTACCAGCAGCTTAGTGGGACTAGATACGCAGTATTTT
TRBJ2-7 NA TRBV29-1 NA CSVGGSIGEQYF TGCAGCGTTGGGGGCTCTATTGGCGAGCAGTACTTC
TRBJ2-5 NA TRBV19 TRBD1 CASGQGSKQTQYF TGTGCCAGTGGACAGGGTTCCAAGCAGACCCAGTACTTC
TRBJ2-7 many TRBV20-1 TRBD2 CSARDFTGTSGRTYEQYF TGCAGTGCTAGAGACTTTACCGGGACTAGCGGGAGGACCTACGAGCAGTACTTC
TRBJ2-3 NA TRBV6-5 NA CASSYSGSWTDTQYF TGTGCCAGCAGTTACTCGGGAAGTTGGACAGATACGCAGTATTTT
TRBJ2-5 many TRBV20-1 NA CSARGRTSKETQYF TGCAGTGCTAGAGGGCGGACCAGCAAAGAGACCCAGTACTTC
TRBJ2-1 NA TRBV4-3 NA CASSLLLSNEQFF TGCGCCAGCAGCTTGCTACTATCGAATGAGCAGTTCTTC